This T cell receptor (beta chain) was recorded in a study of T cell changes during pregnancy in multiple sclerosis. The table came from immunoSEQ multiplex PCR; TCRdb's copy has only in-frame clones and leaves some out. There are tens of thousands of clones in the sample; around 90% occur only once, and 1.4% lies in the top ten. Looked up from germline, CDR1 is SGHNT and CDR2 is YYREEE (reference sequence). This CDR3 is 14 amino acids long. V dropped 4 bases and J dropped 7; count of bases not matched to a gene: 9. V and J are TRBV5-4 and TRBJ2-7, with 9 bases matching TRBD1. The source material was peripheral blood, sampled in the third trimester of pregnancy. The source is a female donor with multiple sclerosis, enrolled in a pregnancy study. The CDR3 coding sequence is TGTGCCAGCAGCCTAATTGACAGGGGGAGGGAGCAGTACTTC. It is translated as CASSLIDRGREQYF.